A selection of T cell receptor beta chains follows, all from one sample in a study of graft-versus-host responses after intestinal transplantation. These receptors have no known antigen. Here immunoSEQ multiplex PCR was the method, and the copy in TCRdb shows in-frame clones only, minus some. In the table there are about 120,000 clones, 85% to 95% of which are singletons. The source material was unstimulated CD8+ T cells sorted from spleen or lymph node cells, sampled before intestinal transplant. These receptors originate from a human donor who received an intestinal transplant. Both conserved end residues are part of each CDR3. A D gene is named only where the DNA matches it firmly. For some rows the clone size is stated as once, few or many, or as a class when expanded; others skip it.

size	D	V	J	DNA	CDR3
.	.	TRBV2	TRBJ1-5	TGTGCCAGCCAGATGTACCCAGGGAGATCCTATAGCAATCAGCCCCAGCATTTT	CASQMYPGRSYSNQPQHF
.	.	TRBV29-1	TRBJ2-3	TGCAGCGTTGAAGAGGGAGATACGCAGTATTTT	CSVEEGDTQYF
.	TRBD2	TRBV7-8	TRBJ2-7	TGTGCCAGCAGCCCGGGGGGGGCCACCGAGCAGTACTTC	CASSPGGATEQYF
.	.	TRBV2	TRBJ1-1	TGTGCCAGCAGTCAACGGGGGGGTGTGAACACTGAAGCTTTCTTT	CASSQRGGVNTEAFF
.	.	TRBV5-6	TRBJ2-2	TGTGCCAGCAGCTTGGACCAGAACACCGGGGAGCTGTTTTTT	CASSLDQNTGELFF
.	.	TRBV9	TRBJ1-1	TGTGCCAGCAGCGCGGGGGGGTACACTGAAGCTTTCTTT	CASSAGGYTEAFF
.	TRBD2	TRBV11-2	TRBJ2-1	TGTGCCAGCAGCCACTGGACTAGCGGGGTAATGGTTAGGATTGAGCAGTTCTTC	CASSHWTSGVMVRIEQFF
.	.	TRBV28	TRBJ2-7	TGTGCCAGCAGTTTGGGAGAGCAGTACTTC	CASSLGEQYF
.	.	TRBV28	TRBJ1-1	TGTGCCAGCAGTGCCGGGTTTATGAACACTGAAGCTTTCTTT	CASSAGFMNTEAFF
.	TRBD1	TRBV4-1	TRBJ2-7	TGCGCCAGCAGCCAAAGGGACAGCGACACCTACGAGCAGTACTTC	CASSQRDSDTYEQYF
.	TRBD1	TRBV19	TRBJ1-5	TGTGCCAGTAGTACCACAGGGGGCTCTCAGCCCCAGCATTTT	CASSTTGGSQPQHF
.	.	TRBV6-6	TRBJ2-1	TGTGCCAGCAGTTACTCGAGAGTGAATGAGCAGTTCTTC	CASSYSRVNEQFF
.	TRBD2	TRBV28	TRBJ2-7	TGTGCCAGCAGTTTCAGAGCGGGAGGACGCGAGCAGTACTTC	CASSFRAGGREQYF
.	.	TRBV7-8	TRBJ2-7	TGTGCCAGCAGCCCCCTCGGACAGGGAGGGACCTACGAGCAGTACTTC	CASSPLGQGGTYEQYF
.	TRBD2	TRBV9	TRBJ2-7	TGTGCCAGCAGCGTAGAGGAGGCTAGCGGCCCCTACGAGCAGTACTTC	CASSVEEASGPYEQYF
.	.	TRBV19	TRBJ2-1	TGTGCCAGTAGCCCAGGGGACTCCTACAATGAGCAGTTCTTC	CASSPGDSYNEQFF
.	.	TRBV6-6	TRBJ2-7	TGTGCCAGCAGTTACTCGGCGGGTTCCTACGAGCAGTACTTC	CASSYSAGSYEQYF
once	.	TRBV11-2	TRBJ2-1	TGTGCCAGCAGCTCTTGGGACTCCCCAGGGAATGAGCAGTTCTTC	CASSSWDSPGNEQFF
.	.	TRBV7-9	TRBJ2-2	TGTGCCAGCAGCTTAGAGCAGGAGTGGTACACCGGGGAGCTGTTTTTT	CASSLEQEWYTGELFF
.	.	TRBV4-1	TRBJ1-5	TGCGCCAGCAGCCATCTAGAGGGGGTCGGGCAGCCCCAGCATTTT	CASSHLEGVGQPQHF
.	TRBD2	TRBV6-5	TRBJ2-7	TGTGCCAGCAGTTACGGGGCTAGCGGGATCTACGAGCAGTACTTC	CASSYGASGIYEQYF
.	.	TRBV9	TRBJ2-7	TGTGCCAGTACCGCGACCGGGGCCTCCTACGAGCAGTACTTC	CASTATGASYEQYF
.	TRBD1	TRBV6-1	TRBJ2-1	TGTGCCAGCAACCCCGGGACAGGGGTATACAATGAGCAGTTCTTC	CASNPGTGVYNEQFF
.	.	TRBV4-1	TRBJ1-3	TGCGCCAGCAGCCAAGTGACAGGCGGCTCTGGAAACACCATATATTTT	CASSQVTGGSGNTIYF
.	.	TRBV19	TRBJ1-3	TGTGCCAGTAGTATCTCTGGAAACACCATATATTTT	CASSISGNTIYF
.	.	TRBV7-7	TRBJ2-7	TGTGCCAGCAGCTTAGCGCGCGGCTACGAGCAGTACTTC	CASSLARGYEQYF